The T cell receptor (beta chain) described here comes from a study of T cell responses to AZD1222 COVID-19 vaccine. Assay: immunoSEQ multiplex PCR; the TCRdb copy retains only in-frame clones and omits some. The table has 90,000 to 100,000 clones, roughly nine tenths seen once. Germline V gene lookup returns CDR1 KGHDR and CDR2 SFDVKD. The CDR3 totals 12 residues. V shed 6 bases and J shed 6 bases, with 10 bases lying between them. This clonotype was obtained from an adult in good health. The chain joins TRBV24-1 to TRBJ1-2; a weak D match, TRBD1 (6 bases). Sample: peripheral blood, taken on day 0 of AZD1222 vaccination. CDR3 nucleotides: TGTGCCACCAGTCACAGGGTTGATGGCTACACCTTC. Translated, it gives CATSHRVDGYTF.